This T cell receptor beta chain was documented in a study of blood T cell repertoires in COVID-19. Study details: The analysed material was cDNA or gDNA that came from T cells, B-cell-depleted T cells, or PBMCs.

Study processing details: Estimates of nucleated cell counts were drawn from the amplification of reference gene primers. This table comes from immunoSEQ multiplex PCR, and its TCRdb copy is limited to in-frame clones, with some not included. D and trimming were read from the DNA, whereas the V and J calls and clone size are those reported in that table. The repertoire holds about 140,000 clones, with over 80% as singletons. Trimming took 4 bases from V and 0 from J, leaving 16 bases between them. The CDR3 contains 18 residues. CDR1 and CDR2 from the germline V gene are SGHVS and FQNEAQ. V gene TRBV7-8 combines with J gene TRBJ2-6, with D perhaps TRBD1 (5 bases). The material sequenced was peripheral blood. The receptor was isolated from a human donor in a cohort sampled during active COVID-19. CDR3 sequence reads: CASSSAPTVHSGANVLTF. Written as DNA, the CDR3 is TGTGCCAGCAGCTCCGCCCCGACAGTGCACTCTGGGGCCAACGTCCTGACTTTC.